The rows below give T cell receptor beta chains drawn from one sample of a study of CD8+ T cells in alopecia areata. Method: immunoSEQ multiplex PCR; TCRdb's copy keeps in-frame clones and lacks some. In the table there are some 120,000 clones, approximately 60% of which are singletons. The sample was CD4+ T cells sorted from blood, taken at week 4, from a patient treated with tofacitinib. The receptors come from a human donor with alopecia areata. Both conserved end residues are part of each CDR3. D genes are given only for firm matches. Clone size is given for some rows only: seen once, a few or many times, or a class if the clone is expanded.

j_gene,d_gene,abundance,v_gene,CDR3nt,CDR3aa
TRBJ1-2,.,.,TRBV9,TGTGCCAGCAGCGTAGGGTTGCAGGCGGCCTATGGCTACACCTTC,CASSVGLQAAYGYTF
TRBJ2-1,.,few,TRBV15,TGTGCCACCAGCAGACTAGGTGTTGGAATCAATGAGCAGTTCTTC,CATSRLGVGINEQFF
TRBJ1-2,.,.,TRBV27,TGTGCCAGCAGGTCAACAGGCGCTTGGGGCTACACCTTC,CASRSTGAWGYTF
TRBJ1-1,.,.,TRBV7-9,TGTGCCAGCAGCCGAAGGAACACTGAAGCTTTCTTT,CASSRRNTEAFF
TRBJ2-2,.,few,TRBV12-5,TGTGCTAGTGGTCTCACCACAGGGACCCACACCGGGGAGCTGTTTTTT,CASGLTTGTHTGELFF
TRBJ2-3,.,.,TRBV29-1,TGCAGCGTTGGGGCGGGTCCTAGCACAGATACGCAGTATTTT,CSVGAGPSTDTQYF
TRBJ2-5,TRBD2,.,TRBV5-1,TGCGCCAGCAGCGCCGGGACTAGCGGGACCCAAGAGACCCAGTACTTC,CASSAGTSGTQETQYF
TRBJ1-1,.,.,TRBV2,TGTGCCAGCAGTGAAGTCCGGGACCGGTTT,CASSEVRDRF
TRBJ2-5,.,.,TRBV6-1,TGTGCCAGTAATAGGGAGGTAGGAGAGACCCAGTACTTC,CASNREVGETQYF
TRBJ1-4,TRBD1,.,TRBV5-1,TGCGCCAGCAGCGCCGGGACAGGAGAACTTAATGAAAAACTGTTTTTT,CASSAGTGELNEKLFF
TRBJ1-1,.,.,TRBV9,TGTGCCAGCAGCGTTGGACTCTACACTGAAGCTTTCTTT,CASSVGLYTEAFF
TRBJ2-7,TRBD2,few,TRBV29-1,TGCAGCGTTGAAAGCGGGGATGAGCAGTACTTC,CSVESGDEQYF
TRBJ1-2,TRBD1,few,TRBV30,TGTGCCTGGAGTGTAAAGGGGGCGTCTGGCTACACCTTC,CAWSVKGASGYTF
TRBJ2-3,TRBD1,few,TRBV29-1,TGCAGCGTTGAGTGGCAGGGGGCACGGCCTGGCACAGATACGCAGTATTTT,CSVEWQGARPGTDTQYF
TRBJ2-5,TRBD2,.,TRBV9,TGTGCCAGCAGCGTAGCGCGGGGGGGACAAGAGACCCAGTACTTC,CASSVARGGQETQYF
TRBJ1-2,TRBD1,.,TRBV28,TGTGCCAGCACTAGGGACAGATTACATGGCTACACCTTC,CASTRDRLHGYTF
TRBJ2-7,.,.,TRBV10-3,TGTGCCATCAGTGACCTGGACGGATCCTACGAGCAGTACTTC,CAISDLDGSYEQYF
TRBJ2-7,TRBD1,.,TRBV7-2,TGTGCCAGCAGCTGGAGACAGGGATACGAGCAGTACTTC,CASSWRQGYEQYF
TRBJ2-7,TRBD1,.,TRBV13,TGTGCCAGCAGCAGGGGACAGTCAACCTACGAGCAGTACTTC,CASSRGQSTYEQYF
TRBJ2-1,.,few,TRBV27,TGTGCCAGCAGTTTAGAGGGTATTAGTAATGAGCAGTTCTTC,CASSLEGISNEQFF
TRBJ2-7,.,.,TRBV5-1,TGCGCCAGCAGCTTGACAGACTCCTACGAGCAGTACTTC,CASSLTDSYEQYF
TRBJ2-6,TRBD1,.,TRBV7-9,TGTGCCAGCAGCGGAGACAGGGCTGGGGCCAACGTCCTGACTTTC,CASSGDRAGANVLTF
TRBJ2-1,TRBD2,.,TRBV30,TGTGCCTGGGTTAGCGGGCCGAGCTCCTACAATGAGCAGTTCTTC,CAWVSGPSSYNEQFF
TRBJ2-7,TRBD2,.,TRBV4-2,TGTGCCAGCAGCCAAGCACGGGGGGGGTCCTACGAGCAGTACTTC,CASSQARGGSYEQYF
TRBJ2-2,TRBD2,.,TRBV10-3,TGTGCCATCGGGGGACTAGCGAACACCGGGGAGCTGTTTTTT,CAIGGLANTGELFF
TRBJ1-1,.,few,TRBV7-3,TGTGCCAGCAGCTTAACCGGGACACCTGACACTGAAGCTTTCTTT,CASSLTGTPDTEAFF
TRBJ1-3,.,.,TRBV15,TGTGCCACCAGCAGAGACAGAGGGGGCTCTGGAAACACCATATATTTT,CATSRDRGGSGNTIYF
TRBJ1-1,.,few,TRBV7-3,TGTGCCAGCAGCGAGTCTCAGGACACTGAAGCTTTCTTT,CASSESQDTEAFF
TRBJ1-2,TRBD1,.,TRBV25-1,TGTGCCAGCAGTGAGGGACAGGGGGCGGCCGGCTACACCTTC,CASSEGQGAAGYTF
TRBJ1-4,.,.,TRBV18,TGTGCCAGCTCACCTGGGAGGGTCGGAGACGAAAAACTGTTTTTT,CASSPGRVGDEKLFF
TRBJ2-2,.,.,TRBV7-3,TGTGCCAGCAGCTTAATAACGTCCTCCGGGGAGCTGTTTTTT,CASSLITSSGELFF
TRBJ2-5,TRBD2,.,TRBV7-2,TGTGCCAGCAGCTTACCTCGGCTAGCGGGAGGGACACAAGAGACCCAGTACTTC,CASSLPRLAGGTQETQYF
TRBJ2-1,TRBD2,.,TRBV4-3,TGCGCCAGCAGCCAAGTACTAGCGGGAAGGGATGAGCAGTTCTTC,CASSQVLAGRDEQFF
TRBJ1-4,.,.,TRBV29-1,TGCAGCGTTGAAGATTTACAGGACGAAAAACTGTTTTTT,CSVEDLQDEKLFF
TRBJ1-1,.,.,TRBV7-2,TGTGCCAGCAGCTTACTCAGGAACACTGAAGCTTTCTTT,CASSLLRNTEAFF
TRBJ2-5,.,.,TRBV7-9,TGTGCCAGCAGCTTTGGTAGCCTCGAGACCCAGTACTTC,CASSFGSLETQYF
TRBJ2-1,.,.,TRBV7-8,TGTGCCAGCAGCTTAGGGCAGGGCGGCTCCTACAATGAGCAGTTCTTC,CASSLGQGGSYNEQFF
TRBJ2-1,TRBD1,.,TRBV6-6,TGTGCCAGCAGTGACGGACAGGGTGAGCAGTTCTTC,CASSDGQGEQFF
TRBJ2-3,.,few,TRBV30,TGTGCCTGGAGTCCTAGATGGGGGCCGGGAGGCACAGATACGCAGTATTTT,CAWSPRWGPGGTDTQYF
TRBJ2-5,.,.,TRBV5-1,TGCGCCAGCAGTGCTGCCCGATCGCCCCAAGAGACCCAGTACTTC,CASSAARSPQETQYF
TRBJ2-3,.,.,TRBV7-3,TGTGCCAGCAGCTTAACCCCCTTAGGGGTCACCACAGATACGCAGTATTTT,CASSLTPLGVTTDTQYF
TRBJ1-1,TRBD1,.,TRBV7-2,TGTGCCAGCAGCTTCACCGGGACAGGACCCTTTGGCACTGAAGCTTTCTTT,CASSFTGTGPFGTEAFF
TRBJ2-5,.,.,TRBV5-1,TGCGCCAGCAGCTTGGTGCAGGGTAGTCCGCGAGAGACCCAGTACTTC,CASSLVQGSPRETQYF
TRBJ2-3,.,.,TRBV4-1,TGCGCCAGCAGCCAAGATGGGGGGTATCTCCCGGCGACAGATACGCAGTATTTT,CASSQDGGYLPATDTQYF
TRBJ2-3,TRBD2,.,TRBV4-3,TGCGCCAGCAGACCTCCTAGCGGGAGGGGCACAGATACGCAGTATTTT,CASRPPSGRGTDTQYF
TRBJ2-7,.,.,TRBV6-5,TGTGCCAGCAGTTACGAACAGGGTACCTCCTACGAGCAGTACTTC,CASSYEQGTSYEQYF
TRBJ2-5,.,.,TRBV9,TGTGCCAGCAGCGTAGGTAAAGGCATGTGGACCCAGTACTTC,CASSVGKGMWTQYF
TRBJ2-3,.,.,TRBV29-1,TGCAGCGTTGTCCCGACTCCAGAAGATACGCAGTATTTT,CSVVPTPEDTQYF